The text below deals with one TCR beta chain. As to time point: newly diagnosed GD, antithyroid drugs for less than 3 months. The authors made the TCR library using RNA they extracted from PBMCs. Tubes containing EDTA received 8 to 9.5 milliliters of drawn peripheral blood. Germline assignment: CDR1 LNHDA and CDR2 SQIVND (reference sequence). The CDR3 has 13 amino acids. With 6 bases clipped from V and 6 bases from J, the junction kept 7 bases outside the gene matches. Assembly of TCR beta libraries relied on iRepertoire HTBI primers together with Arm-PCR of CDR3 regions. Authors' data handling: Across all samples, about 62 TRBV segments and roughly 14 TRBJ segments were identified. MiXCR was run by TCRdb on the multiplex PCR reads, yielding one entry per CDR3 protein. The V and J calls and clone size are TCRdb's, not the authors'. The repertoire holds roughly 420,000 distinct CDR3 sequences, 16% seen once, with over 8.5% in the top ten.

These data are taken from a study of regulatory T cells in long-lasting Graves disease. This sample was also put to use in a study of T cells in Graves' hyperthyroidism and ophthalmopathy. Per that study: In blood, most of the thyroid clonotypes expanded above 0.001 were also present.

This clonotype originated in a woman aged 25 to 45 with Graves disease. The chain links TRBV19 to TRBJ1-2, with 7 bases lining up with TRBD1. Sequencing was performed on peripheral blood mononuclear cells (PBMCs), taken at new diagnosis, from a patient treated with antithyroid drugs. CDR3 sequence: CASRPRQGNGYTF. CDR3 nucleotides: TGTGCCAGTAGACCTCGACAGGGCAATGGCTACACCTTC.